This entry lists 6 T cell receptor beta chains sequenced from one sample in a study of CD8+ T cells in alopecia areata. Extracted RNA was reverse transcribed, and the resulting cDNA served as sequencing template. The data were produced by immunoSEQ multiplex PCR, yet TCRdb's version contains in-frame clones alone and is incomplete. The sample shows 100,000 to 150,000 clones, about 49% of them seen only once. The sequences come from CD8+ T cells sorted from blood, collected at week 0. The source is a human donor with alopecia areata.

In this sample, this clone turned up a few times. The V call is TRBV25-1, the J call TRBJ2-1; 9 bases match TRBD2. Looked up from germline, CDR1 is MGHDK and CDR2 is SYGVNS. The V segment lost 8 bases and the J segment 3 bases; nucleotides outside the gene matches: 5. The CDR3 is made up of 14 amino acids. This chain's CDR3 is CASRLAGIYNEQFF. CDR3 DNA sequence: TGTGCCAGCCGCCTAGCGGGGATCTACAATGAGCAGTTCTTC.

The V gene is TRBV5-1, the J gene TRBJ1-2, with 9 bases that match TRBD1. The CDR3 has 13 amino acids. V lost 5 bases and J lost 7; bases outside the gene matches: 6. The germline CDR1 and CDR2 sequences are SGHRS and YFSETQ. The DNA of the CDR3 is TGCGCCAGCAGTCACACAGGGGGCAGTGGCTACACCTTC. It yields the protein CASSHTGGSGYTF.

The chain joins TRBV13 to TRBJ1-1, with D uncertain. The CDR3 runs to 13 residues. The germline V and J ends were trimmed by 6 bases and 5 bases, with 13 bases remaining between them. The germline V gene has CDR1 PRHDT and CDR2 FYEKMQ (reference sequence). Here the CDR3 reads CASREGERTEAFF. CDR3 sequence (DNA): TGTGCCAGCAGAGAGGGTGAACGGACTGAAGCTTTCTTT.

Only a few counts were recorded for this clone. The chain combines TRBV10-3 with TRBJ1-1; 8 bases line up with TRBD1. After removal of 8 bases from V and 6 bases from J, the junction contained 11 bases not matched to a gene. The CDR3 is made up of 14 amino acids. Germline CDR1 and CDR2: ENHRY and SYGVKD. In DNA, the CDR3 is TGTGCCATCGCAGGGGGCCCTTCCAATTCTGAAGCTTTCTTT. Amino acids: CAIAGGPSNSEAFF.

This clone appeared a few times. J is TRBJ1-3 and V is TRBV4-1; D might be TRBD1 (5 bases). The germline CDR1 and CDR2 sequences are MGHRA and YSYEKL. V was trimmed by 4 bases and J by 8 bases, leaving 18 bases between them. The CDR3 runs to 15 residues. CDR3 sequence: CASSLRDAGLDTIYF. The DNA of the CDR3 is TGCGCCAGCAGCCTACGGGACGCCGGGTTGGACACCATATATTTT.

The rearrangement uses TRBV13 and TRBJ2-2; D is perhaps TRBD1 or TRBD2 (6 bases each). The CDR3 covers 15 residues. Trimming cost V 0 bases and J 5 bases, with 10 bases left between them. CDR1 is PRHDT and CDR2 is FYEKMQ in the germline V gene (reference sequence). In DNA form, the CDR3 reads TGTGCCAGCAGCTTAGGTCGGGGGCGGACCGGGGAGCTGTTTTTT. It specifies CASSLGRGRTGELFF.